The clone carrying this T cell receptor (beta chain) appeared a few times. Its target is not known. This sample is drawn from a study of naive and memory T cell subsets. Study findings and constraints: In naive cells, over 95% of TCR sequences were seen only once. TCR abundance followed a power law differing between naive and memory subsets.

Both TRBC1 and TRBC2 were covered by a beta constant-region primer of two equimolar oligonucleotides. An oligonucleotide with the SP2 primer and a 12-nucleotide UMI was ligated to the cDNA 3' end. Four rounds of PCR amplified the ligated cDNA using nested alpha and beta constant-region primers plus SP2. TCRdb re-analysed the UMI-ligation and nested PCR reads in MiXCR, keeping a single row per CDR3 protein. In the table there are tens of thousands of distinct CDR3 sequences, about an eighth of which are singletons. CDR3 length: 15 amino acids. V shed 4 bases, J shed 7 bases, and the junction held 9 bases outside the gene matches. The germline gives CDR1 MNHEY, CDR2 SVGAGI.

This sequence originates from a human donor in good health. This sequence joins TRBV6-5 and TRBJ1-4; 7 positions agree with TRBD1. Sequenced: effector memory CD4+ T cells from blood. As to subset: effector memory, CD45RA- CD27-. The CDR3 DNA is TGTGCCAGCAGTTTTTCCCAGGGGACAGCTGAAAAACTGTTTTTT. This encodes CASSFSQGTAEKLFF.